The 10 T cell receptor beta chains reported below all come from one sample, sequenced in a study of T cells after yellow fever vaccination. A single record per CDR3 protein comes from TCRdb applying MiXCR to the 5' RACE reads. The table includes approximately 90,000 distinct CDR3 sequences, 5.8% detected once. The sample here was CD8+ T cells sorted from PBMCs, taken 10 days after the yellow fever booster vaccination. Receptors originate from a young man who received the YFV17D yellow fever vaccine.

The sample holds many counts of this clonotype. V usage is TRBV4-2 and J usage is TRBJ1-4, with 11 bases matching TRBD1. The trim removed 0 bases at V and 7 bases at J, leaving 4 bases unmatched. The germline V gene has CDR1 LGHNA and CDR2 YNFKEQ. The CDR3 is 16 residues long. The CDR3 DNA sequence: TGTGCCAGCAGCCAAGATGCGGGGACAGGGGGTGAAAAACTGTTTTTT. Translating gives CASSQDAGTGGEKLFF.

The V call is TRBV4-1, the J call TRBJ1-5, with 10 positions matching TRBD1. CDR3 length: 14 residues. CDR1 and CDR2 (germline): MGHRA, YSYEKL. The ends lost 4 bases at V and 6 bases at J; junction bases unmatched: 3. CDR3 nucleotide sequence: TGCGCCAGCAGCCCAGGGACAGGGGCTCAGCCCCAGCATTTT. Residues: CASSPGTGAQPQHF.

The rearrangement joins TRBV19 to TRBJ2-3, with D perhaps matching TRBD2 (5 bases). The CDR3 runs to 12 residues. Germline CDR1 reads LNHDA; CDR2 reads SQIVND (reference sequence). V shed 2 bases and J shed 6 bases, with 6 bases lying between them. This CDR3 is CASSIWEDTQYF. Written as DNA, the CDR3 is TGTGCCAGTAGTATATGGGAGGATACGCAGTATTTT.

The sample holds many counts of this clonotype. The chain joins TRBV4-1 to TRBJ1-2; D might be TRBD1 (5 bases). The length of the CDR3 is 15 residues. The germline V gene encodes CDR1 MGHRA and CDR2 YSYEKL. V was pared by 3 bases and J by 0 bases, with 11 bases between. In nucleotides, the CDR3 is TGCGCCAGCAGCCAGGAGGGGCGAACTAACTATGGCTACACCTTC. Its translation: CASSQEGRTNYGYTF.

This clonotype was seen more than once but under ten times. The V gene is TRBV27, the J gene TRBJ2-5; 15 nucleotides line up with TRBD2. This CDR3 comprises 17 residues. From germline, CDR1 is MNHEY and CDR2 SMNVEV (reference sequence). V lost 2 bases, J lost 5 bases, and 6 bases stayed unmatched. CDR3 protein: CASSLRTSGGALETQYF. DNA for the CDR3: TGTGCCAGCAGTTTACGGACTAGCGGGGGGGCCTTGGAGACCCAGTACTTC.

This clonotype turned up a few times. Relative to the germline gene, one junction end is altered; a read error may explain this. The chain joins TRBV28 to TRBJ1-3; D unresolved. The germline CDR1 and CDR2 sequences are MDHEN and SYDVKM. The CDR3 spans 14 residues. DNA of the CDR3: TGTGCCAGCTGTTTGGTAGGGTCTGGAAACACCATATATTTT. Residues: CASCLVGSGNTIYF.

This clonotype occurred a few times. The J gene is TRBJ1-1, the V gene TRBV29-1; D remains unclear. Deletions cut 4 bases from V and 4 bases from J, with 16 bases between. Germline V gene lookup returns CDR1 SQVTM and CDR2 ANQGSEA. The CDR3 is 14 residues long. DNA of the CDR3: TGCAGCGTTGTTCCGCTGTCGGGTCCCACTGAAGCTTTCTTT. Its translation: CSVVPLSGPTEAFF.

V usage is TRBV20-1 and J usage is TRBJ2-2, with 11 positions matching TRBD2. The V gene end was trimmed by 0 bases and the J gene end by 3 bases; junction bases not matched to a gene: 3. Germline V gene lookup returns CDR1 DFQATT and CDR2 SNEGSKA (reference sequence). CDR3 length equals 16 residues. CDR3: CSARDVAGGDTGELFF. Written as DNA, the CDR3 is TGCAGTGCTAGAGACGTAGCGGGGGGGGACACCGGGGAGCTGTTTTTT.

The gene calls are TRBV7-8 and TRBJ2-5, with 9 bases fitting TRBD2. This CDR3 is 16 amino acids long. V shed 5 bases, J shed 2 bases, and the junction held 9 bases outside the gene matches. Germline CDR1 and CDR2: SGHVS and FQNEAQ. CDR3 in DNA: TGTGCCAGCAGCACCCCCGCAGCGGGGGGTCAAGAGACCCAGTACTTC. It yields the protein CASSTPAAGGQETQYF. Drawing the rest from reference TRBV7-8 and TRBJ2-5, the complete variable domain is GAGVSQSPRYKVAKRGQDVALRCDPISGHVSLFWYQQALGQGPEFLTYFQNEAQLDKSGLPSDRFFAERPEGSVSTLKIQRTQQEDSAVYLCASSTPAAGGQETQYFGPGTRLLVL.

The chain links TRBV9 to TRBJ1-6; D might be TRBD1 (5 bases). The CDR3 loop spans 15 amino acids. V was trimmed by 4 bases and J by 9 bases, leaving 17 bases between them. Germline lookup yields CDR1 SGDLS and CDR2 YYNGEE. The CDR3 loop is CASSNQTEPGSPLHF. The CDR3 region has the DNA TGTGCCAGCAGCAACCAGACAGAGCCGGGTTCACCCCTCCACTTT.